What follows are 12 T cell receptor beta chains derived from one specimen sequenced in a study of T cell changes during pregnancy in multiple sclerosis. Assay used: immunoSEQ multiplex PCR; TCRdb lists only in-frame clones, some missing. This sample has tens of thousands of clones, with approximately 92% found just once. The sequencing here drew on peripheral blood, taken after pregnancy. These receptors originate from a female donor with multiple sclerosis, enrolled in a pregnancy study.

The chain has TRBV27 and TRBJ1-4; D not resolved. Germline V gives CDR1 MNHEY, CDR2 SMNVEV (reference sequence). This CDR3 is 13 amino acids long. With 6 bases removed from V and 1 base from J, the gap between germline ends came to 6 bases. The CDR3 loop reads CASRRGTNEKLFF. The CDR3 bases are TGTGCCAGCAGGCGGGGAACTAATGAAAAACTGTTTTTT. Supplemented by reference TRBV27 and TRBJ1-4, the full variable domain reads EAQVTQNPRYLITVTGKKLTVTCSQNMNHEYMSWYRQDPGLGLRQIYYSMNVEVTDKGDVPEGYKVSRKEKRNFPLILESPSPNQTSLYFCASRRGTNEKLFFGSGTQLSVL.

This chain uses TRBV19 with TRBJ1-6; TRBD1 matches at 9 bases. V lost 0 bases to trimming and J lost 9 bases; unmatched junction nucleotides: 21. Germline CDR1 LNHDA, CDR2 SQIVND (reference sequence). This CDR3 is 21 amino acids long. The CDR3 loop is CASSIDRPIPRGTGLLSPLHF. The DNA of the CDR3 is TGTGCCAGTAGTATAGATCGACCTATCCCTAGAGGGACAGGGTTGCTTTCACCCCTCCACTTT.

The chain carries TRBV6-5 and TRBJ2-5; a weak D match, TRBD2 (6 bases). V gave up 2 bases and J gave up 1 base, with 11 bases separating them. The CDR3 runs to 15 residues. The germline gives CDR1 MNHEY, CDR2 SVGAGI. CDR3 nucleotide sequence: TGTGCCAGCAGTTACGGAGGGGACTTCCAAGAGACCCAGTACTTC. Translating gives CASSYGGDFQETQYF.

V is TRBV5-6 and J is TRBJ2-7; 7 nucleotides line up with TRBD2. This CDR3 is built from 13 residues. The V and J ends lost 4 bases and 6 bases, in that order; junction bases with no gene match: 7. In germline, CDR1 is SGHDT, CDR2 YYEEEE. For the CDR3, the DNA is TGTGCCAGCAGCCCGGGGGGAGGGGCCGAGCAGTACTTC. The encoded protein is CASSPGGGAEQYF.

The rearrangement joins TRBV28 to TRBJ1-2; 9 bases fit TRBD1. Losses at the gene ends were 6 bases for V and 4 bases for J; bases not matched to a gene: 12. Germline CDR1 is MDHEN and CDR2 is SYDVKM. The CDR3 consists of 16 residues. CDR3 nucleotide sequence: TGTGCCAGCAGCAAAGGACAGGGGATCATTGGCTATGGCTACACCTTC. It is translated as CASSKGQGIIGYGYTF.

This sequence joins TRBV5-1 and TRBJ2-3; perhaps TRBD2 as D (6 bases). The germline V gene has CDR1 SGHRS and CDR2 YFSETQ. This CDR3 is 16 amino acids long. V lost 1 base and J lost 0, with 12 bases in between. DNA of the CDR3: TGCGCCAGCAGCTTGTCTCAGGGAGGTAGCACAGATACGCAGTATTTT. It translates to CASSLSQGGSTDTQYF.

The CDR3 reads CASSSLRATFSAGANVLTF. The CDR3 DNA reads as TGTGCCAGCAGTTCCCTGCGGGCAACCTTTAGCGCGGGGGCCAACGTCCTGACTTTC. The V call is TRBV27, the J call TRBJ2-6, with D possibly being TRBD2 (5 bases). Germline V gives CDR1 MNHEY, CDR2 SMNVEV (reference sequence). CDR3 length: 19 amino acids. Trimming cost V 4 bases and J 4 bases, with 23 bases left between them.

The chain carries TRBV5-1 and TRBJ2-7, with unresolved D. V shed 0 bases and J shed 0 bases, with 7 bases lying between them. The CDR3 extends over 14 amino acids. CDR1 is SGHRS, CDR2 YFSETQ, per germline. CDR3 residues: CASSLGQDSYEQYF. The CDR3 DNA sequence: TGCGCCAGCAGCTTGGGCCAGGACTCCTACGAGCAGTACTTC.

This chain joins TRBV13 and TRBJ2-1, with a tentative D call TRBD2 (6 bases). Germline CDR1 is PRHDT and CDR2 is FYEKMQ (reference sequence). V lost 1 base and J lost 2, with 9 bases in between. The CDR3 runs to 15 residues. The CDR3 DNA reads TGTGCCAGCAGCTTAGTGACGGGAGCCTACAATGAGCAGTTCTTC. Its protein product is CASSLVTGAYNEQFF. Variable domain in full (rest from reference TRBV13 and TRBJ2-1): AAGVIQSPRHLIKEKRETATLKCYPIPRHDTVYWYQQGPGQDPQFLISFYEKMQSDKGSIPDRFSAQQFSDYHSELNMSSLELGDSALYFCASSLVTGAYNEQFFGPGTRLTVL.

V gene TRBV19 combines with J gene TRBJ1-2; TRBD1 is a possible D gene (5 bases). Germline CDR1 reads LNHDA; CDR2 reads SQIVND (reference sequence). CDR3 length: 14 residues. Between the trimmed V and J ends, which lost 7 bases and 4 bases, there was a span of 16 bases. The CDR3 DNA reads TGTGCCAGTACCATCGGGGGGGACCTCTATGGCTACACCTTC. It specifies CASTIGGDLYGYTF. The full variable domain, completed using reference TRBV19 and TRBJ1-2, is DGGITQSPKYLFRKEGQNVTLSCEQNLNHDAMYWYRQDPGQGLRLIYYSQIVNDFQKGDIAEGYSVSREKKESFPLTVTSAQKNPTAFYLCASTIGGDLYGYTFGSGTRLTVV.

The sample holds a few counts of this clone. The genes are TRBV6-1 and TRBJ2-7, with a weak D call TRBD2 (6 bases). The CDR3 contains 14 residues. V was shortened by 8 bases and J by 6 bases, with 20 bases between the two germline ends. Looked up from germline, CDR1 is MNHNS and CDR2 is SASEGT. The CDR3 bases are TGTGCCAGCCGAGGAGGGGCAGGGACTTTCGAGCAGTACTTC. Its protein is CASRGGAGTFEQYF.

This sequence joins TRBV6-1 and TRBJ1-2, with TRBD1 identical over 12 bases. The CDR3 length is 14 residues. The V gene end was trimmed by 6 bases and the J gene end by 7 bases; junction bases not matched to a gene: 6. Germline V gene lookup returns CDR1 MNHNS and CDR2 SASEGT. DNA of the CDR3: TGTGCCAGCAGAGGGACAGGGGGCGCGGGTGGCTACACCTTC. Translation: CASRGTGGAGGYTF.